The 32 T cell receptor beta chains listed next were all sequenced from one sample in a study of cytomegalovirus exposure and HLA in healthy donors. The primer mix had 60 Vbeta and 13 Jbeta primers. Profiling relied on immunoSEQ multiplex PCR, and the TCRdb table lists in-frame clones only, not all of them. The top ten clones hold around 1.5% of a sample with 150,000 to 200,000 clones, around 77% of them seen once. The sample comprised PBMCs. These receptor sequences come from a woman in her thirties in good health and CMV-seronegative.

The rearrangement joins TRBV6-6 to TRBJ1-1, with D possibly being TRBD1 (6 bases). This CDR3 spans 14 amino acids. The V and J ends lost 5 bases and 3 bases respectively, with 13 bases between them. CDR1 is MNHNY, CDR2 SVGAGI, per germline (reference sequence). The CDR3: CASSRQEDHTEAFF. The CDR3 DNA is TGTGCCAGCAGTAGACAGGAGGATCACACTGAAGCTTTCTTT.

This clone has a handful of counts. CDR3 DNA: TGTGCCAGCAGCCGACAGGGAGGCTCTGGAAACACCATATATTTT. It encodes CASSRQGGSGNTIYF. This chain connects TRBV9 to TRBJ1-3; 7 nucleotides align to TRBD1. V lost 4 bases and J lost 0; bases outside the gene matches: 4. Germline values: CDR1 SGDLS, CDR2 YYNGEE. The CDR3 consists of 15 residues.

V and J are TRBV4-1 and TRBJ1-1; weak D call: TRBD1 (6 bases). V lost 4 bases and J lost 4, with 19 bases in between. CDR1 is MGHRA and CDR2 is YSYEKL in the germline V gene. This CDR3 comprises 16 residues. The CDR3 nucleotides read TGCGCCAGCAGCCCTCAGGAGGGGAGGGGGACCACTGAAGCTTTCTTT. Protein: CASSPQEGRGTTEAFF.

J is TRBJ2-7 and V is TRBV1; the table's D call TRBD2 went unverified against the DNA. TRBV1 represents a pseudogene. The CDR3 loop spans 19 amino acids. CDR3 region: CTSSQRGRGLAGDVYEQYF. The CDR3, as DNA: TGCACCAGCAGCCAAAGAGGGCGGGGACTAGCGGGGGATGTTTACGAGCAGTACTTC.

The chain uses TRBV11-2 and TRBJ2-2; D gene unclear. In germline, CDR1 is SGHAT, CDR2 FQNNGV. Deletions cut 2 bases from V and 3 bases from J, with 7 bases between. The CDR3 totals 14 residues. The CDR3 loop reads CASSLLADTGELFF. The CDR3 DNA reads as TGTGCCAGCAGCTTATTGGCAGACACCGGGGAGCTGTTTTTT.

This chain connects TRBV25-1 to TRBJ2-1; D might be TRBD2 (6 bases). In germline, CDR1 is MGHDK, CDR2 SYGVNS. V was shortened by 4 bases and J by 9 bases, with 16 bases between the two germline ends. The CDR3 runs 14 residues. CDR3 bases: TGTGCCAGCAGTGGGCACGGGAAGCGGGCTGAGCAGTTCTTC. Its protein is CASSGHGKRAEQFF.

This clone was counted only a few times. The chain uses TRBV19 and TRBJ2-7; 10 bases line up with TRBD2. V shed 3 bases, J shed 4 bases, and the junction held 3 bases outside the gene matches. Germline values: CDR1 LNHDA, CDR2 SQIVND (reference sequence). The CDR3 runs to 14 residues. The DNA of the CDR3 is TGTGCCAGTAGTATGGAACTAGCGGGATACGAGCAGTACTTC. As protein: CASSMELAGYEQYF.

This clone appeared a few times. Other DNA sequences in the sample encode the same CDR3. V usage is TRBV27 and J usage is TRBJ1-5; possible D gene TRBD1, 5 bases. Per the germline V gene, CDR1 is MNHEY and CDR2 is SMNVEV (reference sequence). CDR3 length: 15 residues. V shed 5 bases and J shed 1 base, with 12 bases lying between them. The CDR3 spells CASSLGGGSNQPQHF. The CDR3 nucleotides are TGTGCCAGCAGTCTCGGCGGGGGGAGCAATCAGCCCCAGCATTTT.

In nucleotides, the CDR3 is TGTGCCAGCAGCTCCCTAGCGGGGTCTTCCACCGGGGAGCTGTTTTTT. Protein product: CASSSLAGSSTGELFF. This rearrangement joins TRBV5-5 to TRBJ2-2, with TRBD2 matching 9 bases. The CDR3 runs 16 residues. With 3 bases clipped from V and 4 bases from J, the junction kept 7 bases outside the gene matches. Germline lookup yields CDR1 SGHKS and CDR2 YYEKEE (reference sequence).

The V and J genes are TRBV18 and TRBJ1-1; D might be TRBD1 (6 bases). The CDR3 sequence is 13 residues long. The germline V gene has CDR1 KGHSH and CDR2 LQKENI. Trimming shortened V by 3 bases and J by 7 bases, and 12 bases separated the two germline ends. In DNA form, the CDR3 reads TGTGCCAGCTCACCTAGGCAGGGGCTTGAAGCTTTCTTT. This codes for CASSPRQGLEAFF.

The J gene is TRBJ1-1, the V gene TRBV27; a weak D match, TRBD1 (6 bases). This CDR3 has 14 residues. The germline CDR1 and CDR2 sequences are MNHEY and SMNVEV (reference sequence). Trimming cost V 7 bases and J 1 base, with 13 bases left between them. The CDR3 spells CASTRVGANTEAFF. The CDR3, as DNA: TGTGCCAGCACCCGAGTGGGGGCGAACACTGAAGCTTTCTTT.

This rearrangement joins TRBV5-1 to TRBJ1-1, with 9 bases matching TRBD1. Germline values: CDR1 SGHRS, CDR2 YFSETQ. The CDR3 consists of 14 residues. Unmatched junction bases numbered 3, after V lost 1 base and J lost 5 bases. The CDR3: CASSLTGGGTEAFF. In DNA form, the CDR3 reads TGCGCCAGCAGCTTGACAGGGGGCGGTACTGAAGCTTTCTTT. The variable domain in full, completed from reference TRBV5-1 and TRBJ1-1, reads KAGVTQTPRYLIKTRGQQVTLSCSPISGHRSVSWYQQTPGQGLQFLFEYFSETQRNKGNFPGRFSGRQFSNSRSEMNVSTLELGDSALYLCASSLTGGGTEAFFGQGTRLTVV.

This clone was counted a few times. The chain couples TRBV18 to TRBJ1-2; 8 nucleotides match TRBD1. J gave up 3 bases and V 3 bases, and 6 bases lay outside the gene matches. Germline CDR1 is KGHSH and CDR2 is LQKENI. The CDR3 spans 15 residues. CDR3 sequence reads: CASSPSQTGDYGYTF. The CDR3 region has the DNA TGTGCCAGCTCACCTTCCCAGACAGGGGACTATGGCTACACCTTC.

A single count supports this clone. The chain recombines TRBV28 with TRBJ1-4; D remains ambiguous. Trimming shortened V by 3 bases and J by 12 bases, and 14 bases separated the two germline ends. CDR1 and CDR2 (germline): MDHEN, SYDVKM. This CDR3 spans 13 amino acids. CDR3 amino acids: CASSLMSRRELFF. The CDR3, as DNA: TGTGCCAGCAGTTTGATGTCGCGACGGGAACTGTTTTTT.

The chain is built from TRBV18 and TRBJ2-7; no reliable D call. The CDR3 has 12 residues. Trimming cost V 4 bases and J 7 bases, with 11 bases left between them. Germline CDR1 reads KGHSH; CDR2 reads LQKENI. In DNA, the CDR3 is TGTGCCAGCTCACGGAGACCCGATGAGCAGTACTTC. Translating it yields CASSRRPDEQYF.

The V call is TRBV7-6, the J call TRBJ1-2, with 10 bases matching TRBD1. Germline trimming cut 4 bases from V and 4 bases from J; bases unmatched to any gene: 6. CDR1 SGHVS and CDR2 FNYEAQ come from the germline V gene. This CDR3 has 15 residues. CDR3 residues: CASSSGTGETYGYTF. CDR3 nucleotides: TGTGCCAGCAGCTCCGGGACAGGGGAAACCTATGGCTACACCTTC.

The CDR3 sequence is CASSFAQGFGEQFF. The CDR3 DNA sequence: TGTGCCAGCAGCTTTGCACAGGGATTCGGTGAGCAGTTCTTC. The chain uses TRBV11-2 and TRBJ2-1, with D possibly being TRBD1 (6 bases). V was trimmed by 3 bases and J by 9 bases, leaving 15 bases between them. CDR1 SGHAT and CDR2 FQNNGV come from the germline V gene. The CDR3 is made up of 14 amino acids.

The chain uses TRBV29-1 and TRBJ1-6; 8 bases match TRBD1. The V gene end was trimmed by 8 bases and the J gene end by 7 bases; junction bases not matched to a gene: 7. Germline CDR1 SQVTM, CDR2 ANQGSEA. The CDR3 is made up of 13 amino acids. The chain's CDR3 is CSIRTGINSPLHF. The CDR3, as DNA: TGCAGCATCAGGACAGGGATCAATTCACCCCTCCACTTT.

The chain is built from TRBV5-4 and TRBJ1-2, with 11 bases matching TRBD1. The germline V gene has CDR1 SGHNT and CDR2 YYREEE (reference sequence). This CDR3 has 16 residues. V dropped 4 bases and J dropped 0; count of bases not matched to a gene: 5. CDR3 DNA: TGTGCCAGCAGCCCTGGGACAGGGGGAACTAACTATGGCTACACCTTC. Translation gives CASSPGTGGTNYGYTF.

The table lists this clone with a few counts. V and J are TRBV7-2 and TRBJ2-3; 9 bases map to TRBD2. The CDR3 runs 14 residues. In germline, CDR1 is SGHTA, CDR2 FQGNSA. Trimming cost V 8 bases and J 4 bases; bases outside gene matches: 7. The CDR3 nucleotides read TGTGCCAGCTCTCGCGGGGGGGCCGCAGATACGCAGTATTTT. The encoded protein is CASSRGGAADTQYF.

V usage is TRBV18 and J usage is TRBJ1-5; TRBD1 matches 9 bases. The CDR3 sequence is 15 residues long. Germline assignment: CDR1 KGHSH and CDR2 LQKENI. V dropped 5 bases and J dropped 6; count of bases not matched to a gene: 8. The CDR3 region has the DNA TGTGCCAGCTCAGCCGGGACAGGGAACCGTCAGCCCCAGCATTTT. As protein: CASSAGTGNRQPQHF.

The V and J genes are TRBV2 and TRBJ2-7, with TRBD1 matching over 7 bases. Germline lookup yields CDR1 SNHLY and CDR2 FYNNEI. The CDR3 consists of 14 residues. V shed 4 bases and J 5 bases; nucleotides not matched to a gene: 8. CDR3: CASSARQGTHEQYF. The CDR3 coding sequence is TGTGCCAGCAGTGCCAGACAGGGAACCCACGAGCAGTACTTC. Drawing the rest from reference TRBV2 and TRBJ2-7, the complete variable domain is EPEVTQTPSHQVTQMGQEVILRCVPISNHLYFYWYRQILGQKVEFLVSFYNNEISEKSEIFDDQFSVERPDGSNFTLKIRSTKLEDSAMYFCASSARQGTHEQYFGPGTRLTVT.

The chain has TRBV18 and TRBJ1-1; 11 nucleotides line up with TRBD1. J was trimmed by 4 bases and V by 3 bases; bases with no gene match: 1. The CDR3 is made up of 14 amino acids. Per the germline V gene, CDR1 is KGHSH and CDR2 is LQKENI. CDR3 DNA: TGTGCCAGCTCACCGGGACAGGGGGTCACTGAAGCTTTCTTT. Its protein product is CASSPGQGVTEAFF.

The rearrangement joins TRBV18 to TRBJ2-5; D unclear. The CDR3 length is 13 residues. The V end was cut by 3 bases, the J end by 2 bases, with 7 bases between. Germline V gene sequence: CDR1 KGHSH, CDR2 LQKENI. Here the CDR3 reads CASSPEQQETQYF. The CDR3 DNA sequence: TGTGCCAGCTCACCGGAACAGCAAGAGACCCAGTACTTC. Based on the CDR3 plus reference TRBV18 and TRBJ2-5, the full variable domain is NAGVMQNPRHLVRRRGQEARLRCSPMKGHSHVYWYRQLPEEGLKFMVYLQKENIIDESGMPKERFSAEFPKEGPSILRIQQVVRGDSAAYFCASSPEQQETQYFGPGTRLLVL.

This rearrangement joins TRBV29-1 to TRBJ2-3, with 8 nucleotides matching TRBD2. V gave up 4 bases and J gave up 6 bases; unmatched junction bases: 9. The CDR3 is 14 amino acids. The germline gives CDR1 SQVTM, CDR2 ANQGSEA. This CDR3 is CSVGGRGVSDTQYF. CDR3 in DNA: TGCAGCGTTGGCGGGCGGGGGGTTAGCGATACGCAGTATTTT.

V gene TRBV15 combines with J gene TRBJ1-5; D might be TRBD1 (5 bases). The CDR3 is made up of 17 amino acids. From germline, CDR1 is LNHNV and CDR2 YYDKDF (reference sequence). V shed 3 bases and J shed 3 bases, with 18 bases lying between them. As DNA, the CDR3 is TGTGCCACCAGCAGGACAGTTGGACCCGCGGTCAATCAGCCCCAGCATTTT. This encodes CATSRTVGPAVNQPQHF. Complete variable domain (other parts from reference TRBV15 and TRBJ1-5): DAMVIQNPRYQVTQFGKPVTLSCSQTLNHNVMYWYQQKSSQAPKLLFHYYDKDFNNEADTPDNFQSRRPNTSFCFLDIRSPGLGDTAMYLCATSRTVGPAVNQPQHFGDGTRLSIL.

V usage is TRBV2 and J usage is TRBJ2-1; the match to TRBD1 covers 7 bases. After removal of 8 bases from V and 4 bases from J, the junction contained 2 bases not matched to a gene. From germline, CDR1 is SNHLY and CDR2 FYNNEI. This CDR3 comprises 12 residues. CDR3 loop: CASEGQYNEQFF. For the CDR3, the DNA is TGTGCCAGCGAGGGACAGTACAATGAGCAGTTCTTC.

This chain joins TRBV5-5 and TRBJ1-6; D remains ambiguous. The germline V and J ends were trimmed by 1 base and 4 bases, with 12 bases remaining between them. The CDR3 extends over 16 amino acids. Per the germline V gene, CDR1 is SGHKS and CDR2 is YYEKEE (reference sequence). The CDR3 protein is CASSLLTTNYNSPLHF. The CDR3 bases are TGTGCCAGCAGCTTGCTGACGACTAATTATAATTCACCCCTCCACTTT.

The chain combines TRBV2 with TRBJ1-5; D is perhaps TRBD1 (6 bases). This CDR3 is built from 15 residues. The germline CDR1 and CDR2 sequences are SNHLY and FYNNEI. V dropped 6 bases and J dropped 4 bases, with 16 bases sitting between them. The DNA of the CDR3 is TGTGCCAGCAGAGCAACAGGGTTAGGGAATCAGCCCCAGCATTTT. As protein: CASRATGLGNQPQHF.

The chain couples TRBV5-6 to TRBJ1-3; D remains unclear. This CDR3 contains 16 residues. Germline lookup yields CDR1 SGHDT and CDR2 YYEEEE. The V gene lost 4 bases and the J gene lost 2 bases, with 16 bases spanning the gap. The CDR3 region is CASSPGNRRAGNTIYF. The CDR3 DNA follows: TGTGCCAGCAGCCCCGGGAACCGGCGGGCTGGAAACACCATATATTTT.

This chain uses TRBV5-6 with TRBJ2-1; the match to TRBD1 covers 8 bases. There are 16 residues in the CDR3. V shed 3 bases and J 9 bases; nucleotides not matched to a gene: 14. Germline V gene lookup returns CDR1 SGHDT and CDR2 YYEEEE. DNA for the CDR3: TGTGCCAGCAGCTCTGACCCCGGACAGGGAAGGACTGAGCAGTTCTTC. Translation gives CASSSDPGQGRTEQFF.

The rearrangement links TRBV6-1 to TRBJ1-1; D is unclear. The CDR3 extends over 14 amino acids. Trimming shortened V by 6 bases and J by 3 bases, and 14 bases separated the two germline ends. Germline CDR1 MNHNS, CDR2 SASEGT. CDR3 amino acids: CASRTSIRDTEAFF. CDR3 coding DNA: TGTGCCAGCAGAACGTCAATACGGGACACTGAAGCTTTCTTT.